Here is one TCR beta chain with its context. This clone may be a read error of a much larger clone one base away. TCRdb recomputed calls from the PCR reads with MiXCR, one row per CDR3 protein. The profile shows some 650,000 distinct CDR3 sequences, just under 20% of them singletons. The data were obtained in a study of molecular identifiers for immune sequencing clone quantification. The junction had 14 bases not matched to a gene; V was cut back by 0 bases and J by 6 bases. Germline V gene sequence: CDR1 LNHNV, CDR2 YYDKDF (reference sequence). The length of the CDR3 is 18 residues. The chain joins TRBV15 to TRBJ2-3; TRBD2 aligns across 8 bases. The receptor's source is a human donor in good health. Some libraries in this study had Jurkat cell RNA spiked in. The material sequenced was naive CD8+ T cells from blood, with Jurkat cell RNA spiked in. As to subset: FACS-sorted CD8+CD4-CCR7+CD45RA+ naive T cells. The CDR3 loop reads CATSRDSASGGPFDTQYF. The CDR3 nucleotides are TGTGCCACCAGCAGAGATTCGGCAAGCGGGGGACCTTTTGATACGCAGTATTTT. The whole variable domain, remainder taken from reference TRBV15 and TRBJ2-3, is DAMVIQNPRYQVTQFGKPVTLSCSQTLNHNVMYWYQQKSSQAPKLLFHYYDKDFNNEADTPDNFQSRRPNTSFCFLDIRSPGLGDTAMYLCATSRDSASGGPFDTQYFGPGTRLTVL.